The rows below give T cell receptor beta chains drawn from one sample of a study of post-analysis software for immune sequencing data. TCRdb passed the PCR reads through MiXCR, listing each CDR3 protein once. The table lists around 710,000 distinct CDR3 sequences, roughly 50% of them singletons. The material sequenced was blood. The receptors shown here come from a girl under 18 with multiple sclerosis. CDR3s include the opening cysteine and the closing phenylalanine or tryptophan. The D gene is left open where the match is weak. Only some rows state a clone size, as once, few, many or a class for expanded clones.

>TRBJ2-7|.|TRBV6-2/TRBV6-3|.
TGTGCCAGCGGTTTCGGCGGGACCAACAATGAGCAGTACTTC
CASGFGGTNNEQYF
>TRBJ1-4|.|TRBV7-2|TRBD1
TGTGCCAGCAGCTTAGAATCGGGACAGGAAAAACTGTTTTTT
CASSLESGQEKLFF
>TRBJ1-5|.|TRBV6-6|.
TGTGCCAGCAGTTACGAGGGTAAACAGCCCCAGCATTTT
CASSYEGKQPQHF
>TRBJ2-7|few|TRBV12-3/TRBV12-4|.
TGTGCCAGCAGTTTCGGGGCCGAGCAGTACTTC
CASSFGAEQYF
>TRBJ2-7|.|TRBV20-1|.
TGCAGTGCTAGAGATGTCAGAAACTACGAGCAGTACTTC
CSARDVRNYEQYF
>TRBJ2-7|few|TRBV2|.
TGTGCCAGCAGTGAGCTAGGGATCAGCTACGAGCAGTACTTC
CASSELGISYEQYF
>TRBJ2-5|.|TRBV11-2|.
TGTGCCGGCAGCTTAGTGGGGCAAACGGGGCGACAAGAGACCCAGTACTTC
CAGSLVGQTGRQETQYF
>TRBJ2-3|.|TRBV12-3/TRBV12-4|.
TGTGCCAGCAGCAACCGCGTGGGTCCAGATACGCAGTATTTT
CASSNRVGPDTQYF
>TRBJ2-5|.|TRBV7-8|.
TGTGCCAGCAGCCCAGGACCAAAAGAGACCCAGTACTTC
CASSPGPKETQYF
>TRBJ2-3|.|TRBV7-6|.
TGTGCCAGCAGCTTAGCGGGCGGGATTACAGATACGCAGTATTTT
CASSLAGGITDTQYF
>TRBJ1-1|once|TRBV6-1|.
TGTGCCAGCAGGCAGAAGACAGCGATGAACACTGAAGCTTTCTTT
CASRQKTAMNTEAFF
>TRBJ2-6|.|TRBV7-8|.
TGTGCCAGCAGCCCCGCCGCGATATCTGGGGCCAACGTCCTGACTTTC
CASSPAAISGANVLTF
>TRBJ1-2|.|TRBV6-2/TRBV6-3|.
TGTGCCAGCAACAGAAGAAGCTATGGCTACACCTTC
CASNRRSYGYTF
>TRBJ1-1|.|TRBV5-1|.
TGCGCCAGCAGCTTCGGGTCAGGGCTCACTGAAGCTTTCTTT
CASSFGSGLTEAFF
>TRBJ2-3|.|TRBV12-3/TRBV12-4|TRBD2
TGTGCCAGCAGTTTCTCGCGGGAGTCAGATACGCAGTATTTT
CASSFSRESDTQYF
>TRBJ2-5|many|TRBV7-6|TRBD2
TGTGCCAGCAGGACTAGCGGGGAGACCCAGTACTTC
CASRTSGETQYF
>TRBJ2-7|.|TRBV29-1|.
TGCAGCGTATACCTGGGCGAGCAGTACTTC
CSVYLGEQYF
>TRBJ2-7|.|TRBV27|TRBD1
TGTGCCAGCAGTTACCGGACAGGTTGGGACGAGCAGTACTTC
CASSYRTGWDEQYF
>TRBJ2-5|many|TRBV6-5|TRBD2
TGTGCCAGCAGCCCGCCGACTAGCGGGAGCGGAGAGACCCAGTACTTC
CASSPPTSGSGETQYF
>TRBJ2-1|.|TRBV7-2|.
TGTGCCAGCAGCTTAGGGGTTGCCAATGAGCAGTTCTTC
CASSLGVANEQFF
>TRBJ2-3|.|TRBV20-1|TRBD2
TGCAGTGCTAGAGTGGCTAGCGGCAGGACAGATACGCAGTATTTT
CSARVASGRTDTQYF
>TRBJ2-7|.|TRBV12-3/TRBV12-4|.
TGTGCCAGCAGTGTCCTTAACGAGCAGTACTTC
CASSVLNEQYF
>TRBJ1-1|.|TRBV4-1|TRBD1
TGCGCCAGCAGCCAAGAGGGGACAGGGGGATTGAACACTGAAGCTTTCTTT
CASSQEGTGGLNTEAFF
>TRBJ2-5|.|TRBV5-1|.
TGCGCCAGCAGGGGTAGCGGTTTACAAGAGACCCAGTACTTC
CASRGSGLQETQYF
>TRBJ2-1|few|TRBV18|TRBD2
TGTGCCAGCTCACTCATGACTAGCGGGACCCACAATGAGCAGTTCTTC
CASSLMTSGTHNEQFF
>TRBJ1-5|.|TRBV7-9|.
TGTGCCAGCAGCGTCTCCCGCAATCAGCCCCAGCATTTT
CASSVSRNQPQHF
>TRBJ1-2|few|TRBV12-3/TRBV12-4|TRBD1
TGTGCCAGCAGACCCGGGACAGCTTATGGCTACACCTTC
CASRPGTAYGYTF
>TRBJ2-7|.|TRBV20-1|.
TGCAGTGCTAGAGGGAATTGGTACGAGCAGTACTTC
CSARGNWYEQYF
>TRBJ1-2|once|TRBV9|TRBD1
TGTGCCAGCAGCGGGGGGCAGGGGGTGGGTAACTATGGCTACACCTTC
CASSGGQGVGNYGYTF
>TRBJ1-1|.|TRBV7-8|TRBD1
TGTGCCAGCAGCTTATTGACAGGGTTAGTGACTGAAGCTTTCTTT
CASSLLTGLVTEAFF